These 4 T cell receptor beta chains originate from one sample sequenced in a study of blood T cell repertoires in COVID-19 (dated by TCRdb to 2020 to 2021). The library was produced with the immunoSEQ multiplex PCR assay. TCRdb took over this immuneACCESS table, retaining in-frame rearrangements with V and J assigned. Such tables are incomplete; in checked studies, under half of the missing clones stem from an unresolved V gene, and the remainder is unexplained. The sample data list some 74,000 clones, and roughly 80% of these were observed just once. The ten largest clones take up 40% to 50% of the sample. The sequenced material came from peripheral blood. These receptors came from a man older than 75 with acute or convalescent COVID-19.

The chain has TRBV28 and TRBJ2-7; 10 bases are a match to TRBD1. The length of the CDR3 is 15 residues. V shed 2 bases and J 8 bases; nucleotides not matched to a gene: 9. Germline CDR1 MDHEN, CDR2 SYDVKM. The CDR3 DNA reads TGTGCCAGCAGTTTAAAGGACAGGGGGGCCTTTCAGCAGTACTTC. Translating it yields CASSLKDRGAFQQYF.

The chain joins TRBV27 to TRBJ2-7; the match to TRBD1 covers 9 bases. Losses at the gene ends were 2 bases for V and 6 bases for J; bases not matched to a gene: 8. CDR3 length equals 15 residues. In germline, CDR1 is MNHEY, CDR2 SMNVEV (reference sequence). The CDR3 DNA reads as TGTGCCAGCAGTTTAGTGGGACAGGGTCTTACCGAGCAGTACTTC. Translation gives CASSLVGQGLTEQYF.

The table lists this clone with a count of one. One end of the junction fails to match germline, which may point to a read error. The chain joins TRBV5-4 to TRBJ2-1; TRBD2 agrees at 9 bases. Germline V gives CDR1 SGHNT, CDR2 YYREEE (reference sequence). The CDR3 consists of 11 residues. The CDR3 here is CASSLSSGEIF. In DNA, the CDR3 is TGTGCCAGCAGCTTATCTAGCGGGGAAATCTTC.

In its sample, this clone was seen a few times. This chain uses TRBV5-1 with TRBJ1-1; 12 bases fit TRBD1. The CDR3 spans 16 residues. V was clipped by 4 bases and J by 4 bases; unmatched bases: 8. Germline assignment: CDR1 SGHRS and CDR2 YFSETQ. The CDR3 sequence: CASSPGTGGASTEAFF. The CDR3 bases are TGCGCCAGCAGCCCTGGGACAGGGGGCGCGAGCACTGAAGCTTTCTTT.